This entry features one TCR beta chain sequence. Sequenced by immunoSEQ multiplex PCR; TCRdb stores in-frame clones only, minus some. The table records 74,000 or so clones, around 96% of them present only once. The data were obtained in a study of technical replicates of blood from several donors. There are 13 residues in the CDR3. Germline V lookup: CDR1 SNHLY, CDR2 FYNNEI. V was pared by 3 bases and J by 5 bases, with 10 bases between. The chain employs TRBV2 and TRBJ2-5; no clear D gene. The receptor comes from a human donor in good health. Sequencing was done on a sample of T cells isolated from PBMCs. CDR3 DNA: TGTGCCAGCAGTGACGGTTCCGGGGAGACCCAGTACTTC. This codes for CASSDGSGETQYF.